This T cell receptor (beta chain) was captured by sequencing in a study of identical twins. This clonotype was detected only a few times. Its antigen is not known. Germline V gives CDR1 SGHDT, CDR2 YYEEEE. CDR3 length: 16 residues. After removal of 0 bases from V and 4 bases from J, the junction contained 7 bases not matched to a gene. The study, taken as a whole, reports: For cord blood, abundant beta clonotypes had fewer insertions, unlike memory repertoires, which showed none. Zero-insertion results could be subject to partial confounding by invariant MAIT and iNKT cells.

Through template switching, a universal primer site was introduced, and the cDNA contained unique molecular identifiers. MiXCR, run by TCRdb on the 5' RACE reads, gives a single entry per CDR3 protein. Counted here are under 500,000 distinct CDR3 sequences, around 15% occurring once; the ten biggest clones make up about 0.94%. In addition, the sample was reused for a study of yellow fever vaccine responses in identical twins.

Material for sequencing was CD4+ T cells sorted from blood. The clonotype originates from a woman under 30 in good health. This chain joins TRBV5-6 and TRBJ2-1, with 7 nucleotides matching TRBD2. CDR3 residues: CASSLAPSGRYNEQFF. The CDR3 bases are TGTGCCAGCAGCTTGGCGCCTAGCGGAAGATACAATGAGCAGTTCTTC.